These 26 T cell receptor beta chains came from one sample sequenced in a study of response to subunit inactivated influenza vaccine. TCRdb reprocessed the RT-PCR reads via MiXCR and lists one record per CDR3 protein. The sample yields a few hundred thousand distinct CDR3 sequences, 6.5% to 8% seen once. The sample here was PBMCs from blood, taken roughly 24 months after vaccination. The receptors were gathered from a man aged 45 to 70 who received an inactivated influenza vaccine.

The chain links TRBV7-2 to TRBJ1-2; 9 positions agree with TRBD1. The V gene end was trimmed by 3 bases and the J gene end by 6 bases; junction bases not matched to a gene: 11. The germline CDR1 and CDR2 sequences are SGHTA and FQGNSA. The CDR3 is made up of 16 amino acids. This CDR3 reads CASSLGQGRTWDGYTF. In DNA, the CDR3 is TGTGCCAGCAGCTTGGGACAGGGTCGCACCTGGGATGGCTACACCTTC.

This clonotype appeared a few times. V gene TRBV20-1 combines with J gene TRBJ2-7, with D possibly matching TRBD1 (7 bases). Trimming cost V 3 bases and J 6 bases, with 18 bases left between them. The CDR3 totals 14 residues. Germline CDR1 reads DFQATT; CDR2 reads SNEGSKA (reference sequence). The CDR3 here is CSASTYRQGGEQYF. The DNA of the CDR3 is TGCAGTGCTAGTACCTACAGACAGGGAGGCGAGCAGTACTTC.

This chain uses TRBV6-6 with TRBJ2-5; D perhaps matches TRBD1 (5 bases). The CDR3 totals 13 residues. Germline assignment: CDR1 MNHNY and CDR2 SVGAGI (reference sequence). Deletions cut 2 bases from V and 5 bases from J, with 9 bases between. The CDR3 protein is CASSYAGYETQYF. In DNA, the CDR3 is TGTGCCAGCAGTTACGCAGGGTACGAGACCCAGTACTTC.

This clonotype occurred many times. The CDR3 nucleotides read TGCAGCGCCATGGGTTCCGGGACAGGGGATACGCAGTATTTT. The encoded protein is CSAMGSGTGDTQYF. The rearrangement links TRBV29-1 to TRBJ2-3, with 9 bases lining up with TRBD1. This CDR3 region has 14 residues. Looked up from germline, CDR1 is SQVTM and CDR2 is ANQGSEA. V lost 7 bases and J lost 6; bases outside the gene matches: 11.

The V gene is TRBV6-2 or TRBV6-3, the J gene TRBJ2-7, with D tentatively TRBD1 or TRBD2 (5 bases each). This CDR3 has 15 residues. Germline assignment: CDR1 MNHEY and CDR2 SVGEGT. Deletions cut 7 bases from V and 4 bases from J, with 20 bases between. The CDR3 loop reads CASNLQAGVGYEQYF. In DNA form, the CDR3 reads TGTGCCAGCAACCTACAGGCGGGCGTCGGTTACGAGCAGTACTTC.

This sequence joins TRBV6-1 and TRBJ1-2, with TRBD1 matching over 8 bases. The CDR3 has 15 amino acids. Germline V lookup: CDR1 MNHNS, CDR2 SASEGT. J lost 5 bases, V lost 6 bases, and 11 bases had no gene match. In DNA form, the CDR3 reads TGTGCCAGCAGGCCTCAGACAGGGGCGGGATATGGCTACACCTTC. Amino acid sequence: CASRPQTGAGYGYTF.

This clonotype occurred a few times. J is TRBJ2-4 and V is TRBV18; 8 bases are shared with TRBD2. This CDR3 region has 16 residues. Trimming removed 0 bases from V and 7 bases from J; junction bases left unmatched: 8. Germline CDR1 and CDR2: KGHSH and LQKENI. The CDR3 protein is CASSPPTGGPQNIQYF. CDR3 nucleotide sequence: TGTGCCAGCTCACCACCGACGGGGGGGCCTCAGAACATTCAGTACTTC.

On this clonotype: An end of the junction differs from the germline gene, which may be a read error. The chain recombines TRBV5-1 with TRBJ2-5; D unresolved. CDR3 length: 13 residues. From germline, CDR1 is SGHRS and CDR2 YFSETQ. This chain's CDR3 is CASSLGPQDTQYF. In nucleotides, the CDR3 is TGCGCCAGCAGCCTGGGCCCCCAAGATACCCAGTACTTC.

This clonotype was detected many times. The chain recombines TRBV24-1 with TRBJ2-5, with D tentatively TRBD2 (6 bases). The CDR3 is 16 amino acids. Germline V gives CDR1 KGHDR, CDR2 SFDVKD. Trimming shortened V by 3 bases and J by 4 bases, and 17 bases separated the two germline ends. The CDR3: CATSDPGGQQRETQYF. The DNA of the CDR3 is TGTGCCACCAGTGATCCCGGAGGGCAGCAGAGAGAGACCCAGTACTTC.

V is TRBV5-5 and J is TRBJ2-3; D ambiguous. CDR1 SGHKS and CDR2 YYEKEE come from the germline V gene (reference sequence). The V end was cut by 1 base, the J end by 0 bases, with 3 bases between. This CDR3 spans 13 amino acids. CDR3 in amino acids: CASSLKSTDTQYF. The CDR3 nucleotides read TGTGCCAGCAGCTTGAAGAGCACAGATACGCAGTATTTT.

The gene calls are TRBV10-3 and TRBJ2-1, with 8 bases matching TRBD2. The CDR3 is 15 residues long. Germline values: CDR1 ENHRY, CDR2 SYGVKD. J was trimmed by 2 bases and V by 5 bases; bases with no gene match: 5. CDR3 region: CAISPEAGAYNEQFF. CDR3 DNA: TGTGCCATCAGTCCCGAAGCGGGAGCCTACAATGAGCAGTTCTTC.

The rearrangement uses TRBV11-2 and TRBJ2-5; maybe TRBD2 (6 bases). Trimming cost V 5 bases and J 4 bases, with 17 bases left between them. CDR1 is SGHAT, CDR2 FQNNGV, per germline. The CDR3 sequence is 15 residues long. The chain's CDR3 is CASSLSWGVVETQYF. DNA for the CDR3: TGTGCCAGCAGCCTCTCGTGGGGGGTAGTAGAGACCCAGTACTTC. The full variable domain, in which reference TRBV11-2 and TRBJ2-5 provide the parts outside the CDR3, is EAGVAQSPRYKIIEKRQSVAFWCNPISGHATLYWYQQILGQGPKLLIQFQNNGVVDDSQLPKDRFSAERLKGVDSTLKIQPAKLEDSAVYLCASSLSWGVVETQYFGPGTRLLVL.

This clonotype was counted a few times. This rearrangement joins TRBV28 to TRBJ2-7; D may be TRBD1 or TRBD2 (6 bases each). CDR3 length equals 13 residues. The V gene's germline CDR1 is MDHEN and CDR2 SYDVKM. The V end lost 6 bases, the J end lost 2 bases, and 11 bases lay between the germline ends. CDR3 residues: CASRGGHAYEQYF. DNA of the CDR3: TGTGCCAGCAGGGGGGGACATGCCTACGAGCAGTACTTC. Variable domain in full (rest from reference TRBV28 and TRBJ2-7): DVKVTQSSRYLVKRTGEKVFLECVQDMDHENMFWYRQDPGLGLRLIYFSYDVKMKEKGDIPEGYSVSREKKERFSLILESASTNQTSMYLCASRGGHAYEQYFGPGTRLTVT.

The sample holds many counts of this clonotype. The chain employs TRBV5-1 and TRBJ2-1; D may correspond to TRBD1 or TRBD2 (6 bases each). The V and J ends lost 3 bases and 2 bases respectively, with 12 bases between them. There are 15 residues in the CDR3. Germline CDR1 reads SGHRS; CDR2 reads YFSETQ. CDR3 coding DNA: TGCGCCAGCAGCTGGAACCGGGGGCCCTACAATGAGCAGTTCTTC. This codes for CASSWNRGPYNEQFF.

This clonotype was counted a few times. The chain uses TRBV2 and TRBJ2-7; unclear D gene. V lost 8 bases and J lost 3, with 11 bases in between. This CDR3 comprises 12 residues. Germline V gene lookup returns CDR1 SNHLY and CDR2 FYNNEI. CDR3 sequence: CASALNVYEQYF. Here the CDR3 DNA reads TGTGCCAGCGCTTTGAATGTCTACGAGCAGTACTTC.

This clonotype was counted at least ten times. This chain connects TRBV18 to TRBJ2-1; 13 bases agree with TRBD2. The V and J ends lost 3 bases and 5 bases, in that order; junction bases with no gene match: 7. Germline V gene sequence: CDR1 KGHSH, CDR2 LQKENI. There are 17 residues in the CDR3. CDR3 sequence: CASSPLLAGGLHNEQFF. CDR3 nucleotides: TGTGCCAGCTCACCGTTACTAGCGGGAGGGCTACACAATGAGCAGTTCTTC.

This clonotype was counted ten times or more. The V gene is TRBV7-9, the J gene TRBJ1-3; 7 bases fit TRBD1. The V gene end was trimmed by 8 bases and the J gene end by 0 bases; junction bases not matched to a gene: 7. The length of the CDR3 is 15 residues. Germline V gene data show CDR1 as SEHNR and CDR2 as FQNEAQ (reference sequence). CDR3 nucleotide sequence: TGTGCCAGCGCGTCGGGACAGATCTCTGGAAACACCATATATTTT. It codes for CASASGQISGNTIYF.

The chain combines TRBV9 with TRBJ2-3, with a possible D match to TRBD1 (6 bases). The CDR3 runs to 13 residues. CDR1 and CDR2 from the germline V gene are SGDLS and YYNGEE. The V and J ends lost 7 bases and 1 base respectively, with 10 bases between them. The CDR3 DNA reads TGTGCCAGCGGGACATATGGCACAGATACGCAGTATTTT. Translation gives CASGTYGTDTQYF.

This clonotype showed up just a few times. The rearrangement links TRBV24-1 to TRBJ1-5, with D possibly being TRBD1 (5 bases). Germline lookup yields CDR1 KGHDR and CDR2 SFDVKD. The ends were cut back, 4 bases at V and 7 bases at J, with 19 bases in the middle. The CDR3 runs 16 residues. This CDR3 is CATSDRRQREDQPQHF. CDR3 bases: TGTGCCACCAGTGACCGGAGACAGAGGGAGGACCAGCCCCAGCATTTT.

In this sample, this clonotype turned up a few times. V gene TRBV18 combines with J gene TRBJ1-1, with a tentative D call TRBD1 (5 bases). In germline, CDR1 is KGHSH, CDR2 LQKENI. V was trimmed by 2 bases and J by 0 bases, leaving 13 bases between them. This CDR3 is built from 16 residues. The CDR3 sequence is CASSPRQSEMNTEAFF. In DNA form, the CDR3 reads TGTGCCAGCTCACCAAGACAGTCGGAAATGAACACTGAAGCTTTCTTT.

This clonotype was counted only a few times. This chain connects TRBV6-2 or TRBV6-3 to TRBJ2-1; D possibly corresponds to TRBD1 (5 bases). The germline gives CDR1 MNHEY, CDR2 SVGEGT. The CDR3 runs to 12 residues. V shed 7 bases and J shed 7 bases, with 11 bases lying between them. The CDR3 nucleotides are TGTGCCAGCACGCTAAGGGGTAATGAGCAGTTCTTC. This encodes CASTLRGNEQFF.

CDR3 protein: CASSVGTSDYEQYF. CDR3 sequence (DNA): TGTGCCAGCAGCGTAGGAACTAGCGACTACGAGCAGTACTTC. The chain links TRBV9 to TRBJ2-7; 7 bases are a match to TRBD2. Germline CDR1 reads SGDLS; CDR2 reads YYNGEE. The CDR3 runs to 14 residues. Losses at the gene ends were 0 bases for V and 3 bases for J; bases not matched to a gene: 3.

This chain uses TRBV6-1 with TRBJ2-7; 15 nucleotides align to TRBD2. Losses at the gene ends were 5 bases for V and 9 bases for J; bases not matched to a gene: 5. Germline values: CDR1 MNHNS, CDR2 SASEGT. The CDR3 spans 14 residues. CDR3 sequence reads: CASSRGLAGGGQYF. The CDR3 nucleotides are TGTGCCAGCAGTAGGGGACTAGCGGGGGGCGGGCAGTACTTC.

This clonotype showed up just a few times. This chain links TRBV7-3 with TRBJ2-6, with D hard to call. Germline loops: CDR1 SGHTA, CDR2 FQGTGA. The CDR3 consists of 16 residues. V was pared by 0 bases and J by 0 bases, with 6 bases between. The CDR3 DNA follows: TGTGCCAGCAGCTTAACGTCTGCCTCTGGGGCCAACGTCCTGACTTTC. This sequence encodes CASSLTSASGANVLTF.

The sample holds a few counts of this clonotype. The chain couples TRBV5-1 to TRBJ2-7; D possibly corresponds to TRBD1 (7 bases). Trimming removed 0 bases at V and 4 bases at J, with 29 bases between. Germline lookup yields CDR1 SGHRS and CDR2 YFSETQ. The CDR3 is 20 amino acids. CDR3 protein: CASSLGRTGNLVVGTYEQYF. In DNA, the CDR3 is TGCGCCAGCAGCTTGGGGCGGACAGGTAATCTTGTCGTGGGGACTTACGAGCAGTACTTC.

The V call is TRBV2, the J call TRBJ2-3; D uncertain. Germline CDR1 reads SNHLY; CDR2 reads FYNNEI. The CDR3 is 11 residues long. Trimming left V 4 bases short and J 6 bases short, with 5 bases between. The CDR3 sequence is CASSARDTQYF. As DNA, the CDR3 is TGTGCCAGCAGTGCCCGGGATACGCAGTATTTT.